This T cell receptor (beta chain) came from a study of immune evolution from preneoplasia to lung adenocarcinoma. The CDR3 is 13 amino acids. The V and J ends lost 4 bases and 3 bases respectively, with 7 bases between them. In germline, CDR1 is KGHSH, CDR2 LQKENI. Each case's diagnosis was confirmed by two pathologists on H&E. Assay used: immunoSEQ multiplex PCR; TCRdb lists only in-frame clones, some missing. Of some 6,200 clones detected, 75% to 85% appear once; the ten largest clones hold about 8.3%. Study results and limitations: Top clone frequencies peaked in normal lung, apparently declining through invasive adenocarcinoma. Clonality was highest in normal lung, lower in later-stage lesions apparently.

Of note for this clone: Its antigen remains unknown.

The chain recombines TRBV18 with TRBJ1-5; no definite D call. This TCR was recovered from a donor of 70 years or more with lung adenocarcinoma. The sequencing sample was made of FFPE lung adenocarcinoma in situ tissue. The CDR3: CASSQQNNQPQHF. CDR3 DNA: TGTGCCAGCTCACAACAGAACAATCAGCCCCAGCATTTT.